Sequencing of this TCR beta chain was carried out in a study of T cell responses to AZD1222 COVID-19 vaccine. Whole-study context: Second doses were pooled across both intervals (about 4 or about 12 weeks). Study-wide results and limits: Spike-wide coverage was observed for vaccine-associated CD4 TCRs, with dominant responses at 160-218 and 743-854. White British ancestry dominated among donors, who included more females, and clonal diversity was possibly underestimated. Sampling that yielded the repertoires occurred only after the peak T cell response.

Germline V CDR1 and CDR2: LNHDA, SQIVND (reference sequence). The CDR3 is made up of 14 amino acids. The V end lost 7 bases, the J end lost 9 bases, and 16 bases lay between the germline ends. Produced via immunoSEQ multiplex PCR; TCRdb's table is partial and in-frame only. The sample carries about 140,000 clones, around 90% recorded once. This clone was found a few times. Its matching antigen is unknown. The source material was peripheral blood, sampled on day 0 of AZD1222 vaccination. The receptor was derived from an adult in good health. This chain connects TRBV19 to TRBJ1-6; TRBD1 might be the D (6 bases). The CDR3, as DNA: TGTGCCAGTACCAGGGGAGGGGAGGTTTCACCCCTCCACTTT. This sequence encodes CASTRGGEVSPLHF.